These 16 T cell receptor beta chains came from one sample sequenced in a study of blood T cell repertoires in COVID-19. Generated by immunoSEQ multiplex PCR, the TCRdb table keeps only in-frame clones and is missing some. The sample consists of 200,000 to 250,000 clones, around 87% of them appearing once. The specimen was PBMCs or T cells enriched from blood (not recorded which). These TCRs come from a young man who had been exposed to COVID-19.

J is TRBJ2-1 and V is TRBV19; no firm D call. V was clipped by 5 bases and J by 4 bases, with 9 bases between them. This CDR3 spans 13 amino acids. CDR1 is LNHDA, CDR2 SQIVND, per germline (reference sequence). CDR3: CASSRISYNEQFF. CDR3 sequence (DNA): TGTGCCAGTAGTCGTATCAGTTACAATGAGCAGTTCTTC.

This chain uses TRBV30 with TRBJ2-7; TRBD2 aligns across 11 bases. The length of the CDR3 is 17 residues. The V gene's germline CDR1 is GTSNPN and CDR2 SVGIG (reference sequence). Trimming at V came to 1 base and at J to 6 bases, leaving 14 bases not matched to a gene. CDR3 loop: CAWSAPGSGGAGPEQYF. In nucleotides, the CDR3 is TGTGCCTGGAGTGCCCCGGGTAGCGGGGGGGCGGGGCCCGAGCAGTACTTC.

This chain joins TRBV5-6 and TRBJ2-1, with D possibly matching TRBD2 (6 bases). V lost 0 bases, J lost 1 base, and 11 bases lay in between. Germline CDR1 SGHDT, CDR2 YYEEEE. CDR3 size: 16 residues. The CDR3 loop reads CASSLGDAGSYNEQFF. For the CDR3, the DNA is TGTGCCAGCAGCTTGGGAGACGCGGGATCCTACAATGAGCAGTTCTTC.

The chain combines TRBV6-5 with TRBJ1-2; D gene unclear. The CDR3 contains 11 residues. Trimming left V 10 bases short and J 4 bases short, with 10 bases between. CDR1 MNHEY and CDR2 SVGAGI come from the germline V gene. The CDR3 protein is CAIGRGYGYTF. The CDR3 DNA reads TGTGCCATTGGCCGAGGCTATGGCTACACCTTC.

This chain uses TRBV2 with TRBJ1-4; 7 positions match TRBD1. V lost 6 bases to trimming and J lost 8 bases; unmatched junction nucleotides: 3. Germline assignment: CDR1 SNHLY and CDR2 FYNNEI. CDR3 size: 12 residues. The CDR3 here is CASRAGGEKLFF. CDR3 DNA: TGTGCCAGCAGGGCAGGGGGGGAAAAACTGTTTTTT.

This sequence joins TRBV5-6 and TRBJ1-5; TRBD1 aligns across 10 bases. CDR3 size: 17 residues. Germline loops: CDR1 SGHDT, CDR2 YYEEEE. The J segment lost 4 bases and the V segment lost 4 bases, leaving 11 bases of the junction unmatched. The CDR3, as DNA: TGTGCCAGCAGCATTTCACCCGGGACAGGGGATAATCAGCCCCAGCATTTT. This translates into CASSISPGTGDNQPQHF.

V is TRBV5-6 and J is TRBJ1-1; D remains unclear. The germline CDR1 and CDR2 sequences are SGHDT and YYEEEE. Trimming shortened V by 2 bases and J by 1 base, and 18 bases separated the two germline ends. This CDR3 has 17 amino acids. The CDR3 DNA reads TGTGCCAGCAGCTTAGGCTGGGAGGGATGGGAGAACACTGAAGCTTTCTTT. Translating it yields CASSLGWEGWENTEAFF.

The chain has TRBV5-1 and TRBJ1-4; D is ambiguous. Trimming took 3 bases from V and 8 from J, leaving 14 bases between them. CDR1 and CDR2 from the germline V gene are SGHRS and YFSETQ. This CDR3 comprises 14 residues. CDR3 region: CASSSEVPGEKLFF. CDR3 coding DNA: TGCGCCAGCAGCTCCGAAGTCCCGGGGGAAAAACTGTTTTTT.

J is TRBJ2-3 and V is TRBV6-2 or TRBV6-3, with 7 bases identical to TRBD2. With 5 bases clipped from V and 0 bases from J, the junction kept 2 bases outside the gene matches. This CDR3 spans 14 amino acids. From germline, CDR1 is MNHEY and CDR2 SVGEGT. DNA of the CDR3: TGTGCCAGCAGTAAGCGGGGCAGCACAGATACGCAGTATTTT. Translation gives CASSKRGSTDTQYF.

This clone was seen a handful of times. This chain uses TRBV6-1 with TRBJ2-6; D remains ambiguous. The ends were cut back, 1 base at V and 1 base at J, with 5 bases in the middle. The germline V gene encodes CDR1 MNHNS and CDR2 SASEGT. This CDR3 contains 15 residues. CDR3 in DNA: TGTGCCAGCAGTGAAGGACAATCTGGGGCCAACGTCCTGACTTTC. This translates into CASSEGQSGANVLTF.

In this sample, this clone turned up a few times. This sequence joins TRBV11-2 and TRBJ1-2, with D perhaps TRBD1 (5 bases). Germline lookup yields CDR1 SGHAT and CDR2 FQNNGV. This CDR3 region has 15 residues. The V end lost 5 bases, the J end lost 8 bases, and 21 bases lay between the germline ends. The CDR3 region is CASSPRRLAGDGYTF. The CDR3 DNA sequence: TGTGCCAGCAGCCCGAGGCGTCTTGCGGGGGACGGCTACACCTTC.

This clone came up a few times. CDR3 coding DNA: TGTGCCAGCAGCTTGGGGCGTAGCGGGGGAAGCACAGATACGCAGTATTTT. It yields the protein CASSLGRSGGSTDTQYF. The chain recombines TRBV5-5 with TRBJ2-3; TRBD2 agrees at 9 bases. The V gene end was trimmed by 0 bases and the J gene end by 0 bases; junction bases not matched to a gene: 5. This CDR3 region has 17 residues. Germline-derived CDR1 and CDR2 are SGHKS and YYEKEE (reference sequence).

The chain has TRBV14 and TRBJ2-5; D may be TRBD2 (6 bases). Germline-derived CDR1 and CDR2 are SGHDN and FVKESK. V dropped 1 base and J dropped 9 bases, with 12 bases sitting between them. CDR3 length equals 13 residues. CDR3 in amino acids: CASSQGRRGAQYF. CDR3 DNA: TGTGCCAGCAGCCAAGGGCGGCGCGGGGCCCAGTACTTC.

The rearrangement links TRBV6-5 to TRBJ1-1; 7 bases match TRBD1. This CDR3 has 14 residues. Germline assignment: CDR1 MNHEY and CDR2 SVGAGI. Trimming took 4 bases from V and 1 from J; bases not matched to a gene: 3. DNA for the CDR3: TGTGCCAGCAGTTTTAGGGGGCCGAACACTGAAGCTTTCTTT. This gives the protein CASSFRGPNTEAFF.

The rearrangement uses TRBV7-2 and TRBJ1-6; D gene ambiguous. Germline V gene data show CDR1 as SGHTA and CDR2 as FQGNSA. The CDR3 sequence is 12 residues long. Trimming took 3 bases from V and 8 from J, leaving 5 bases between them. CDR3 amino acids: CASSFPYSPLHF. CDR3 sequence (DNA): TGTGCCAGCAGCTTCCCCTATTCACCCCTCCACTTT.

The chain uses TRBV13 and TRBJ1-1; D may be TRBD1 (6 bases). Trimming pared 5 bases from V and 7 bases from J, leaving 17 bases between. The CDR3 consists of 14 residues. Germline assignment: CDR1 PRHDT and CDR2 FYEKMQ (reference sequence). The CDR3 loop reads CASSRPVRGIEAFF. CDR3 coding DNA: TGTGCCAGCAGCCGCCCTGTCAGGGGCATTGAAGCTTTCTTT. The full variable domain, with the rest looked up from reference TRBV13 and TRBJ1-1, is AAGVIQSPRHLIKEKRETATLKCYPIPRHDTVYWYQQGPGQDPQFLISFYEKMQSDKGSIPDRFSAQQFSDYHSELNMSSLELGDSALYFCASSRPVRGIEAFFGQGTRLTVV.